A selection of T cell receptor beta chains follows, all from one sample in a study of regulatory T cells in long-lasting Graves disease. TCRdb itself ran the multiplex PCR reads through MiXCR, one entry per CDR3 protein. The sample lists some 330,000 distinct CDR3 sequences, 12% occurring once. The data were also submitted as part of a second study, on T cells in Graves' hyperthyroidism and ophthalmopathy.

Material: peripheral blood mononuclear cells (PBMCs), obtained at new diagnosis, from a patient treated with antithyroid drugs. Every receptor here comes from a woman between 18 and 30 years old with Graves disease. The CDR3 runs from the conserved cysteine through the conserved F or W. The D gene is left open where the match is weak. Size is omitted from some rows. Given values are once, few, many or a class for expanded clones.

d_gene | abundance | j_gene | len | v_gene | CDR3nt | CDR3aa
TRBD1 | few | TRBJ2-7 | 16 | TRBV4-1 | TGCGCCAGCAGCCAAGATGACAGGGTCGCCTCCTACGAGCAGTACTTC | CASSQDDRVASYEQYF
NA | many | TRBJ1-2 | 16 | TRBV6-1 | TGTGCCAGCAGTGCCCCGACGAGGGGGGCTCATGATGGCTACACCTTC | CASSAPTRGAHDGYTF
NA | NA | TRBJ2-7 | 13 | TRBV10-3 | TGTGCCATCAGTGAGGGACAGTCCTACGAGCAGTACTTC | CAISEGQSYEQYF
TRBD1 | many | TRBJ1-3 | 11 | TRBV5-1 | TGCGCCAGCAGCAACAGGGGAACCATATATTTT | CASSNRGTIYF
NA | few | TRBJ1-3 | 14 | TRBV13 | TGTGCCAGCAGCCCTAAGGGGTCTGGAAACACCATATATTTT | CASSPKGSGNTIYF
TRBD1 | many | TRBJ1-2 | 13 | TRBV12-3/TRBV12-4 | TGTGCCAGCGCCGACAGGGCCTTCTATGGCTACACCTTC | CASADRAFYGYTF
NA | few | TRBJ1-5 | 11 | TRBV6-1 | TGTGCCAGCAGAAGCGATACGGCCCAGCATTTT | CASRSDTAQHF
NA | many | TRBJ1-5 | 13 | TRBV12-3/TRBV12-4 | TGTGCCAGCAGTTGGGCAGGGGATCAGCCCCAGCATTTT | CASSWAGDQPQHF
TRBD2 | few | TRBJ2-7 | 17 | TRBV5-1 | TGCGCCAGCAGCTCGGGACTAGCGGGAGGAAAAGCGGACGAGCAGTACTTC | CASSSGLAGGKADEQYF
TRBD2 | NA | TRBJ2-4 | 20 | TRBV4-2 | TGTGCCAGCAGCCAAAGGGGACTAGCGGGAGGGCCGGCGGCCAAAAACATTCAGTACTTC | CASSQRGLAGGPAAKNIQYF
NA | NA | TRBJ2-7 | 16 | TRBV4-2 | TGTGCCAGCAGCCAGCCCGTCGGTAACCGCCCCCGTGAGCAGTACTTC | CASSQPVGNRPREQYF
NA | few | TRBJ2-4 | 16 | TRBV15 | TGTGCCACCAGCAGAGGAGGAACGGGATGGGAAAACATTCAGTACTTC | CATSRGGTGWENIQYF
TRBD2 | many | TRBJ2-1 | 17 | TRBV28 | TGTGCCAGCAGAGGAACTAGCGGGAATAGAAGAAGTAATGAGCAGTTCTTC | CASRGTSGNRRSNEQFF
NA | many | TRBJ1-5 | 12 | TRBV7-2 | TGTGCCAGCAGCTTAGGTGGGATGGCCCAGCATTTT | CASSLGGMAQHF
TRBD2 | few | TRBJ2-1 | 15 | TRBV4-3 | TGCGCCAGCAGCCTGTCAGCGGGAGTGGTGAATGAGCAGTTCTTC | CASSLSAGVVNEQFF
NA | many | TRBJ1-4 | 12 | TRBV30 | TGTGCCTGGGATCTGGGGAAGGAAAAACTGTTTTTT | CAWDLGKEKLFF
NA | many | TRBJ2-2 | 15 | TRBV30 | TGTGCCTGGAGAGCTAGCGAGCGATACACCGGGGAGCTGTTTTTT | CAWRASERYTGELFF
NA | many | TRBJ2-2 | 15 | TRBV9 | TGTGCCAGCACCGAGGGGGGCTATCTTACCGGGGAGCTGTTTTTT | CASTEGGYLTGELFF
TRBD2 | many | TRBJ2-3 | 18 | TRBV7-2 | TGTGCCAGCAGCTTAGGCCCCGGGGCGGGGGAGTCCCCAGATACGCAGTATTTT | CASSLGPGAGESPDTQYF
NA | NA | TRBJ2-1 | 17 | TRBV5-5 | TGTGCCAGCACCTTGTTCCACTTAGGGTCTCCATACAATGAGCAGTTCTTC | CASTLFHLGSPYNEQFF
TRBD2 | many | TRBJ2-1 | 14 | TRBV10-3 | TGTGCCATGGGCGGGGGGACGCAATACAATGAGCAGTTCTTC | CAMGGGTQYNEQFF
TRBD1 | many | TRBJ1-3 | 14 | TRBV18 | TGTGCCAGCTCAGCAACAGGGGACGGAAACACCATATATTTT | CASSATGDGNTIYF
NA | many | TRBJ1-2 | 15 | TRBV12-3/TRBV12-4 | TGTGCCAGCAGTCATCACTGGAAAGGGTTCGATGGCTACACCTTC | CASSHHWKGFDGYTF
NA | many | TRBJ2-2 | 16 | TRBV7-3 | TGTGCCAGCAGCTCCACACAGGGACTCCTCACCGGGGAGCTGTTTTTT | CASSSTQGLLTGELFF
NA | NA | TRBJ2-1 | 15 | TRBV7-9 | TGTGCCAGCAGCCCCCGCAGGGCCTTGGGCAATGAGCAGTTCTTC | CASSPRRALGNEQFF
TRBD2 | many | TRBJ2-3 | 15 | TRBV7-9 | TGTGCCAGCAGCTTAAGCGGGAGATATATAGATACGCAGTATTTT | CASSLSGRYIDTQYF
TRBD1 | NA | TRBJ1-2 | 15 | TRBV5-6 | TGTGCCAGCAGCTTGGACGGGACAGGGAACTATGGCTACACCTTC | CASSLDGTGNYGYTF
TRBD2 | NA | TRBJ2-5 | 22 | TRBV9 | TGTGCCAGCAGCGCCCCTGCGATACCCACTAGCGGGAGGTCCCGGGTGAAAGAGACCCAGTACTTC | CASSAPAIPTSGRSRVKETQYF
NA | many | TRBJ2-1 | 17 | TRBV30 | TGTGCCTGGAGTCATATTTACCAGGGGGGGCCCTACAATGAGCAGTTCTTC | CAWSHIYQGGPYNEQFF
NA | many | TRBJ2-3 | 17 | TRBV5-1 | TGCGCCAGCAGCCCCCGTGGCGGGGGCCGATCCTCAGATACGCAGTATTTT | CASSPRGGGRSSDTQYF
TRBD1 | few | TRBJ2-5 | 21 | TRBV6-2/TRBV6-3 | TGTGCCAGCAGTTACTCGGGTGGTCCCGGGACAGGGCTGCGTCCTCAAGAGACCCAGTACTTC | CASSYSGGPGTGLRPQETQYF
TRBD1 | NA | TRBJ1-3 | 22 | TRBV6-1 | TGTGCCAGCAGTCACCGACAGGGGGCTTCCCTTTCCCCCATAACCTCTGGAAACACCATATATTTT | CASSHRQGASLSPITSGNTIYF
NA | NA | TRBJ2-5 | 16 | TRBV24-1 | TGTGCCACCAGTGACCCCGGAAAGAGAGCCCAAGAGACCCAGTACTTC | CATSDPGKRAQETQYF
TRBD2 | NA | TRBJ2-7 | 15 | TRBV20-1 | TGCAGTGCTAGAAGCTTTGAGCGGGAGGTCCACGAGCAGTACTTC | CSARSFEREVHEQYF
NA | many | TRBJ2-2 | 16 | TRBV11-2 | TGTGCCAGCAGCTTATCTTGGGGGGGCGGCACCGGGGAGCTGTTTTTT | CASSLSWGGGTGELFF
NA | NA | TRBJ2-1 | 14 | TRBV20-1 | TGCAGCTCACAGGGACTTGAATCATACAATGAGCAGTTCTTC | CSSQGLESYNEQFF
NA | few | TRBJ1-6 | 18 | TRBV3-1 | TGTGCCAGCAGCGGCTTTGGGGGCTCAGGACGGGATAATTCACCCCTCCACTTT | CASSGFGGSGRDNSPLHF
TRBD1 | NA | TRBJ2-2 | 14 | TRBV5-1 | TGCGCCAGCAGCGTGGGACAGGGGGTCGGGGAGCTGTTTTTT | CASSVGQGVGELFF
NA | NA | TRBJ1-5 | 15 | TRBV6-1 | TGTGCCAGCAGTGAGGGCCCCGGTGGAAATCAGCCCCAGCATTTT | CASSEGPGGNQPQHF
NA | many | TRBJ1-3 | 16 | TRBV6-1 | TGTGCCAGCAGTGAGAACAGGCCAAGCTCTGGAAACACCATATATTTT | CASSENRPSSGNTIYF
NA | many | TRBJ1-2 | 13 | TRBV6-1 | TGTGCCAGCAGTCAACAGGGCCGCTATGGCTACACCTTC | CASSQQGRYGYTF
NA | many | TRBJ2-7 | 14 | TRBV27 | TGTGCCAGCAGTTTTGGGGGCAGCTCCTACGAGCAGTACTTC | CASSFGGSSYEQYF
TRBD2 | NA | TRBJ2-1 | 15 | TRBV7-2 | TGTGCCAGCAGTATTGGACTAGCGGGGAACAATGAGCAGTTCTTC | CASSIGLAGNNEQFF
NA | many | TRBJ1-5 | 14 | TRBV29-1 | TGCAGCGCCATTGAACAGGGTAGCAATCAGCCCCAGCATTTT | CSAIEQGSNQPQHF
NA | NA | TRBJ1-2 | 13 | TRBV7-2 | TGTGCCAGCAGCTTTCGGGGGCTCGATGACTACACCTTC | CASSFRGLDDYTF
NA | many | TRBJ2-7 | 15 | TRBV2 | TGTGCCAGCCGTGCTGTCTCCGGGAGCTCCTACGAGCAGTACTTC | CASRAVSGSSYEQYF
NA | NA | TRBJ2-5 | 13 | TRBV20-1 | TGCAGTGCTATCCGGGACTCACAAGAGACCCAGTACTTC | CSAIRDSQETQYF
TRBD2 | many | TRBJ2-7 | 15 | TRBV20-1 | TGCAGTGCTAGAGCCCGTTGGGGGGGCTCCTACGAGCAGTACTTC | CSARARWGGSYEQYF
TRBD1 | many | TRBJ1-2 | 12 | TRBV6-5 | TGTGCCAGCAGTTGGGACAGGGATGGCTACACCTTC | CASSWDRDGYTF
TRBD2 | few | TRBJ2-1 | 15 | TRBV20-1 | TGCAGTGCTAGAGATACTAGCGGGGGCAGGAATGAGCAGTTCTTC | CSARDTSGGRNEQFF
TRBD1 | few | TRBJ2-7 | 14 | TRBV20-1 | TGCAGTGCTCAAGATCGGACAGGGGACTACGAGCAGTACTTC | CSAQDRTGDYEQYF
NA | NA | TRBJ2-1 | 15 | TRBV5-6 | TGTGCCAGCAGCTCCTCCAGGGCCGGGTACAATGAGCAGTTCTTC | CASSSSRAGYNEQFF
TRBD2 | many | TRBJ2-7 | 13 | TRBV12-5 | TGTGCTAGTGGAGCTAGCGGGAGCTACGAGCAGTACTTC | CASGASGSYEQYF